This is a list of T cell receptor beta chains from one sample in a study of blood T cell repertoires in COVID-19. Using immunoSEQ multiplex PCR, the repertoire was profiled, and TCRdb retains in-frame clones only, with some absent. The table has about 300,000 clones, about 91% seen once; the top ten hold approximately 1.6%. Sequencing used peripheral blood. The receptors derive from a woman aged 30 to 39 with COVID-19, enrolled during active disease. CDR3s include the opening cysteine and the closing phenylalanine or tryptophan. D genes are given only for firm matches. The listing skips clone size in some rows; elsewhere it reads once, few, many or a size class.

V	size	D	J	DNA	CDR3
TRBV4-1	once	NA	TRBJ1-4	TGCGCCAGCAGCAAGAGACAGGCCGCTAATGAAAAACTGTTTTTT	CASSKRQAANEKLFF
TRBV19	once	NA	TRBJ1-5	TGTGCCAGTAGTGTAGGACAGTTACCCCAGCATTTT	CASSVGQLPQHF
TRBV27	NA	NA	TRBJ2-4	TGTGCCAGCAGTGAAGGGGTCGTCGGCAAAAACATTCAGTACTTC	CASSEGVVGKNIQYF
TRBV2	NA	NA	TRBJ1-4	TGTGCCAGCACCCAGACATCCACCAGTGAAAAACTGTTTTTT	CASTQTSTSEKLFF
TRBV6-6	NA	TRBD2	TRBJ2-2	TGTGCCAGCAGTCCGGGAGGGACCGGGGAGCTGTTTTTT	CASSPGGTGELFF
TRBV4-1	once	NA	TRBJ2-3	TGCGCCAGCAGCCAAGATGATCAGAGCACAGATACGCAGTATTTT	CASSQDDQSTDTQYF
TRBV28	NA	TRBD2	TRBJ2-3	TGTGCCAGCAGTTTATCAAGCGGGGGAGTCACAGATACGCAGTATTTT	CASSLSSGGVTDTQYF
TRBV7-9	NA	NA	TRBJ1-1	TGTGCCAGCAGCTCGGGACACATCACTGAAGCTTTCTTT	CASSSGHITEAFF
TRBV9	NA	TRBD1	TRBJ1-1	TGTGCCAGCAGCAACGAACAGGGGGGCGATACTGAAGCTTTCTTT	CASSNEQGGDTEAFF
TRBV14	NA	TRBD2	TRBJ2-3	TGTGCCAGCGGACTAGCTCCAGATACGCAGTATTTT	CASGLAPDTQYF
TRBV2	NA	TRBD2	TRBJ2-7	TGTGCCAGCAGGGGACTAGCGGGGGGGTACGAGCAGTACTTC	CASRGLAGGYEQYF
TRBV11-3	once	NA	TRBJ2-2	TGTGCCAGCAGCTTAGATCATCCCGGCGGGGAGCTGTTTTTT	CASSLDHPGGELFF
TRBV9	once	TRBD1	TRBJ1-2	TGTGCCAGCAGCGTAGGTACAGGGGTCTATGGCTACACCTTC	CASSVGTGVYGYTF
TRBV11-3	NA	NA	TRBJ2-5	TGTGCCAGCAGCCCAAACGCGGGCAGCCAAGAGACCCAGTACTTC	CASSPNAGSQETQYF
TRBV10-3	NA	NA	TRBJ1-1	TGTGCCATCAGTGAATGGGGGGACACTGAAGCTTTCTTT	CAISEWGDTEAFF
TRBV27	NA	NA	TRBJ2-3	TGTGCCAGCAGTCCCAACACAGATACGCAGTATTTT	CASSPNTDTQYF
TRBV18	NA	NA	TRBJ1-3	TGTGCCAGCTCACCAGCGATCTCTGGAAACACCATATATTTT	CASSPAISGNTIYF
TRBV7-6	NA	NA	TRBJ1-6	TGTGCCAGCAGCTTAAACCCCCAGGGTAATAATTCACCCCTCCACTTT	CASSLNPQGNNSPLHF
TRBV6-2/TRBV6-3	NA	NA	TRBJ1-4	TGTGCCAGCAGTTACGGTAATGCGGCTAATGAAAAACTGTTTTTT	CASSYGNAANEKLFF
TRBV28	NA	NA	TRBJ1-2	TGTGCCAGCAGTTTATGGGAAGGCCCAGGGTTTCCTAATGGCTACACCTTC	CASSLWEGPGFPNGYTF
TRBV11-2	once	TRBD1	TRBJ1-1	TGTGCCAGCAGCACCCGACAGGGTAACACTGAAGCTTTCTTT	CASSTRQGNTEAFF
TRBV29-1	NA	TRBD1	TRBJ2-1	TGCAGCGCCCCATACGGGACAGGGGACTACAATGAGCAGTTCTTC	CSAPYGTGDYNEQFF
TRBV19	NA	NA	TRBJ1-5	TGTGCCAGTACCGGGGAGTATAGCAATCAGCCCCAGCATTTT	CASTGEYSNQPQHF
TRBV5-1	NA	TRBD2	TRBJ2-3	TGCGCCAGCAGTGAAGCGGGGGTTCGCACAGATACGCAGTATTTT	CASSEAGVRTDTQYF
TRBV6-1	NA	TRBD1	TRBJ1-1	TGTGCCAGCAGTGAAGGGACAGGGGCCGAAGCTTTCTTT	CASSEGTGAEAFF
TRBV29-1	once	NA	TRBJ2-5	TGCAGCGTTGAAGGCGGTAAGAACCAAGAGACCCAGTACTTC	CSVEGGKNQETQYF
TRBV4-1	NA	NA	TRBJ1-3	TGCGCCAGCAGCCAAGGGCGGCCCTCTGGAAACACCATATATTTT	CASSQGRPSGNTIYF
TRBV18	once	NA	TRBJ2-7	TGTGCCAGCTCACCAGCCTCCAGTCAAGCCTACGAGCAGTACTTC	CASSPASSQAYEQYF
TRBV19	NA	TRBD1	TRBJ2-3	TGTGCCAGTAGTGGCGGACAGGGGATAACAGATACGCAGTATTTT	CASSGGQGITDTQYF
TRBV10-3	NA	TRBD1	TRBJ2-5	TGTGCCATCGGCCGGGACAGGGAAGAGACCCAGTACTTC	CAIGRDREETQYF
TRBV7-7	NA	NA	TRBJ1-1	TGTGCCAGCAGCTTGAGATCAGGCACTGAAGCTTTCTTT	CASSLRSGTEAFF
TRBV5-6	NA	NA	TRBJ1-4	TGTGCCAGCAGCCGAACGGGGTCGGTGGGTGAAAAACTGTTTTTT	CASSRTGSVGEKLFF
TRBV23-1	once	TRBD1	TRBJ1-1	TGCGCCAGCAGTCATGGGACAGGGGGCGCGGCCACTGAAGCTTTCTTT	CASSHGTGGAATEAFF
TRBV5-6	NA	NA	TRBJ1-6	TGTGCCAGCAGGCCTACAGGGCTCTATAATTCACCCCTCCACTTT	CASRPTGLYNSPLHF
TRBV6-5	NA	NA	TRBJ1-1	TGTGCCAGCAGCGACAGAAATCTGAACACTGAAGCTTTCTTT	CASSDRNLNTEAFF
TRBV30	NA	TRBD1	TRBJ2-2	TGTGCCTGGAGACGACAGGGAAACACCGGGGAGCTGTTTTTT	CAWRRQGNTGELFF
TRBV6-5	NA	NA	TRBJ1-2	TGTGCCACCCCTTTGGGGGGTGGGCTAGGCTACACCTTC	CATPLGGGLGYTF
TRBV11-2	NA	NA	TRBJ1-2	TGTGCCAGCAGCTTCAATCTAAACTATGGCTACACCTTC	CASSFNLNYGYTF
TRBV28	NA	NA	TRBJ1-5	TGTGCCAGCAAGGACATCGATTCCAATCAGCCCCAGCATTTT	CASKDIDSNQPQHF
TRBV4-2	NA	NA	TRBJ2-1	TGTGCCAGCAGCCAAGATCAAGGTAGGGGGAAGTACAATGAGCAGTTCTTC	CASSQDQGRGKYNEQFF